The T cell receptor (beta chain) described here comes from a study of cytomegalovirus exposure and HLA in healthy donors. Study in general: Both the roughly 120 validation repertoires and the approximately 670 first-cohort repertoires used the same platform, as reported by a later analysis.

Study-wide results and limits: One later analysis, an examination of the 90 to 150 validation repertoires, found that first-cohort TCR clusters tended to co-occur in them. A few chains linked to CMV were shown in vitro to be specific for CMV antigens.

Using immunoSEQ multiplex PCR, the repertoire was profiled, and TCRdb retains in-frame clones only, with some absent. The sample holds fewer than 150,000 clones, approximately 80% seen once. As concerns this clone: The target antigen is unknown.

The germline V gene encodes CDR1 MNHEY and CDR2 SVGAGI. CDR3 length: 13 residues. Trimming left V 7 bases short and J 6 bases short, with 12 bases between. Sequenced sample: PBMCs. This clonotype was obtained from a man aged 25-40 years in good health and CMV-seropositive. The chain uses TRBV6-5 and TRBJ2-2, with D tentatively TRBD2 (5 bases). The CDR3 loop reads CASTPVGAGELFF. CDR3 DNA: TGTGCCAGCACTCCGGTCGGGGCCGGGGAGCTGTTTTTT.